These T cell receptor beta chains were read from a single sample in a study of glioma-infiltrating T cells after dendritic cell vaccination. The table came from immunoSEQ multiplex PCR; TCRdb's copy has only in-frame clones and leaves some out. The sample records about 65,000 clones, more than 75% being singletons. The material was blood, obtained after dendritic cell vaccination. The receptors were gathered from a human donor with glioblastoma. CDR3s include the opening cysteine and the closing phenylalanine or tryptophan. The order of the fields is D gene, V gene, J gene, clone size, CDR3 protein, CDR3 DNA. The D gene is left open where the match is weak. The size field is filled for only some rows; it gives once, few, many or a size class.

TRBD2	TRBV7-2	TRBJ2-7	-	CASSLEGGGYYEQYF	TGTGCCAGCAGCTTAGAAGGCGGGGGTTACTACGAGCAGTACTTC
-	TRBV11-2	TRBJ1-2	few	CASSANRDNYGYTF	TGTGCCAGCAGCGCCAACAGAGACAACTATGGCTACACCTTC
-	TRBV11-3	TRBJ2-3	-	CASSLKLPSTDTQYF	TGTGCCAGCAGCTTAAAACTGCCTAGCACAGATACGCAGTATTTT
TRBD2	TRBV5-1	TRBJ2-6	-	CASSHGTSGLRANVLTF	TGCGCCAGCAGCCACGGGACTAGCGGTTTGCGGGCCAACGTCCTGACTTTC
-	TRBV9	TRBJ2-5	-	CASGRGGRVGETQYF	TGTGCCAGCGGGAGAGGAGGGAGAGTCGGAGAGACCCAGTACTTC
-	TRBV19	TRBJ1-2	once	CASSIRAGDGYTF	TGTGCCAGTAGTATAAGGGCAGGGGATGGCTACACCTTC
-	TRBV7-2	TRBJ1-2	-	CASSLDGKNGYTF	TGTGCCAGCAGCTTAGACGGGAAAAATGGCTACACCTTC
-	TRBV4-2	TRBJ1-2	-	CASSRDLPGLNYGYTF	TGTGCCAGCAGCCGAGATCTCCCGGGATTAAACTATGGCTACACCTTC
TRBD1	TRBV7-2	TRBJ1-6	-	CASSLGTGVGSPLHF	TGTGCCAGCAGCTTAGGGACAGGGGTCGGTTCACCCCTCCACTTT
-	TRBV6-5	TRBJ2-2	-	CASNPGEGDTGELFF	TGTGCCAGCAACCCCGGGGAGGGGGACACCGGGGAGCTGTTTTTT
TRBD1	TRBV6-1	TRBJ2-2	-	CASTGQGSTGELFF	TGTGCCAGCACCGGACAGGGGTCCACCGGGGAGCTGTTTTTT
-	TRBV30	TRBJ1-2	-	CAWSGAYGYTF	TGTGCCTGGAGTGGAGCGTATGGCTACACCTTC
-	TRBV18	TRBJ1-1	-	CASSPLTGTTGAFF	TGTGCCAGCTCACCACTAACAGGGACGACCGGAGCTTTCTTT
TRBD1	TRBV19	TRBJ1-1	few	CASHRGRDSEAFF	TGTGCCAGTCACAGGGGGCGAGACAGTGAAGCTTTCTTT
TRBD1	TRBV6-6	TRBJ2-4	-	CASSPTGDIQYF	TGTGCCAGCAGTCCGACAGGGGACATTCAGTACTTC
-	TRBV19	TRBJ2-1	-	CASRGGTLRRDEQFF	TGTGCCAGTAGGGGAGGGACACTCCGGAGGGATGAGCAGTTCTTC
TRBD1	TRBV7-2	TRBJ1-5	-	CASSGQGNNQPQHF	TGTGCCAGCAGCGGACAGGGGAACAATCAGCCCCAGCATTTT
TRBD1	TRBV30	TRBJ2-1	few	CAWSDRGHYNEQFF	TGTGCCTGGAGTGACAGGGGCCACTACAATGAGCAGTTCTTC
TRBD1	TRBV7-2	TRBJ1-4	-	CASSLVLGQAEKLFF	TGTGCCAGCAGCTTAGTGCTCGGACAGGCTGAAAAACTGTTTTTT
-	TRBV7-3	TRBJ2-1	-	CASSVGPGDEQFF	TGTGCCAGCAGCGTCGGCCCGGGGGATGAGCAGTTCTTC
TRBD2	TRBV29-1	TRBJ2-1	-	CSAGGTSGTNEQFF	TGCAGCGCTGGAGGGACTAGCGGAACAAATGAGCAGTTCTTC
-	TRBV18	TRBJ1-2	few	CASSPSNRIEGYTF	TGTGCCAGCTCACCTAGTAACAGGATTGAAGGCTACACCTTC
-	TRBV15	TRBJ1-6	-	CATSRAVSGNSPLHF	TGTGCCACCAGCAGAGCGGTGAGCGGGAATTCACCCCTCCACTTT
TRBD1	TRBV7-6	TRBJ1-4	-	CASSYGQGREKLFF	TGTGCCAGCAGTTACGGACAGGGACGAGAAAAACTGTTTTTT
-	TRBV6-5	TRBJ1-1	-	CASSYGPSTEAFF	TGTGCCAGCAGTTATGGGCCGAGCACTGAAGCTTTCTTT
-	TRBV9	TRBJ1-1	-	CASSVGGLSTEAFF	TGTGCCAGCAGCGTAGGAGGGTTGAGCACTGAAGCTTTCTTT
-	TRBV30	TRBJ2-1	-	CAWNLGGNEQFF	TGTGCCTGGAATCTAGGGGGCAATGAGCAGTTCTTC
TRBD1	TRBV19	TRBJ2-7	-	CASSITPGTGKSYEQYF	TGTGCCAGTAGTATAACGCCCGGGACAGGGAAGTCCTACGAGCAGTACTTC
-	TRBV19	TRBJ2-5	once	CASSTRGGQLETQYF	TGTGCCAGTAGTACTCGGGGGGGACAGTTAGAGACCCAGTACTTC
TRBD1	TRBV7-6	TRBJ1-1	-	CASSYKQGAQAFF	TGTGCCAGCAGCTACAAACAGGGGGCGCAGGCTTTCTTT